The T cell receptor beta chain described here comes from a study of blood T cell repertoires in COVID-19. Across the whole study: Collection of acute and convalescent COVID-19 samples took place in the United States, Italy and Spain. From T cells, B-cell-depleted T cells, or PBMCs came the material, which was cDNA or gDNA.

Trimming removed 5 bases from V and 10 bases from J, with 12 bases in between. Germline V gene sequence: CDR1 MNHEY, CDR2 SMNVEV (reference sequence). The CDR3 has 13 residues. Methods used by the authors: Using reference gene primer amplification, nucleated cell counts were estimated. Method: immunoSEQ multiplex PCR; TCRdb's copy keeps in-frame clones and lacks some. V, J and clone size were drawn from that table, and D and trimming were deduced from the DNA. Of 90,000 to 110,000 clones listed, approximately 85% are singletons. This clone was found once. The origin of this receptor is a middle-aged man with acute or convalescent COVID-19. The sequenced material came from peripheral blood. J is TRBJ1-6 and V is TRBV27, with D possibly matching TRBD1 (6 bases). The CDR3 nucleotides read TGTGCCAGCAGTCTGGGGGGGCTATCACCCCTCCACTTT. Its protein product is CASSLGGLSPLHF.